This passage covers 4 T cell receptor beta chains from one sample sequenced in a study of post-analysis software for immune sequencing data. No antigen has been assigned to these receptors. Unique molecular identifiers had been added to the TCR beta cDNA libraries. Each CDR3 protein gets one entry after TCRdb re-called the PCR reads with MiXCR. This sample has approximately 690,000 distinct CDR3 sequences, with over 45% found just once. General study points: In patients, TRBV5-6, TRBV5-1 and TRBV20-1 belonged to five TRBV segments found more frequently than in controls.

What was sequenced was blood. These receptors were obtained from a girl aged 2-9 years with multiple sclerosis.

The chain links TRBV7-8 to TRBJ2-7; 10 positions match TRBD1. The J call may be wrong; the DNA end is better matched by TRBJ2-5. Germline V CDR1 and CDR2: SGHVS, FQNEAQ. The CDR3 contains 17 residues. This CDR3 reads CASSWLTGQGRVETQYF. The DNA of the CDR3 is TGTGCCAGCAGCTGGCTGACGGGACAGGGGAGGGTGGAGACCCAGTACTTC.

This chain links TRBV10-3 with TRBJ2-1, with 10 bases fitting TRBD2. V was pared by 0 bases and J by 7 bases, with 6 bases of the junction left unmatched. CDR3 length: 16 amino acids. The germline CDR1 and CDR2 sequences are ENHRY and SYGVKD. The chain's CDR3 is CAISESGLARGNEQFF. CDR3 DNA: TGTGCCATCAGTGAGTCGGGACTAGCGCGTGGTAATGAGCAGTTCTTC.

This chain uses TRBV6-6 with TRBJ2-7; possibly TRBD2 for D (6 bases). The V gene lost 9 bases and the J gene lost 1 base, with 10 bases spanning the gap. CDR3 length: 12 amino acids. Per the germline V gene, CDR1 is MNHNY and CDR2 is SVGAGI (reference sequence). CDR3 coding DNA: TGTGCCAGTCAGGGACTTTCCTACGAGCAGTACTTC. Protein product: CASQGLSYEQYF.

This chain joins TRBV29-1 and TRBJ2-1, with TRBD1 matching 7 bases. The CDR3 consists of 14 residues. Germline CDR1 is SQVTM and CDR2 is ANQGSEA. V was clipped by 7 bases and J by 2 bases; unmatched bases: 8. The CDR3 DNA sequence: TGCAGCGCACCCCGGACAGGCACCTACAATGAGCAGTTCTTC. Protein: CSAPRTGTYNEQFF.